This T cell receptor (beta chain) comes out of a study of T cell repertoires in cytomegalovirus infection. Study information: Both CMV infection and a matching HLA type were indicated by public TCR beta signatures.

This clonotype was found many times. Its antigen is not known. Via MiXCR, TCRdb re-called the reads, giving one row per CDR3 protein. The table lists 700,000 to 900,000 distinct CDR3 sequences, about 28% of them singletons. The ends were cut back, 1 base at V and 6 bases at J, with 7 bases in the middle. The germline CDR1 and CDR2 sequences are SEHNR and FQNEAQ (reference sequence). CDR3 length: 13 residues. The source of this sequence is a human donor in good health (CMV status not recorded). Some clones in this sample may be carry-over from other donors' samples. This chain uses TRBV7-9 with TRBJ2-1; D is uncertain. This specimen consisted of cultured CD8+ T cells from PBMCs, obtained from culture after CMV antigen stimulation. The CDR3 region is CASSLGSGNEQFF. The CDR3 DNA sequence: TGTGCCAGCAGCTTAGGTTCTGGCAATGAGCAGTTCTTC.